A selection of T cell receptor beta chains follows, all from one sample in a study of cytomegalovirus exposure and HLA in healthy donors. Assay: immunoSEQ multiplex PCR; the TCRdb copy retains only in-frame clones and omits some. This sample has approximately 140,000 clones, with about 80% found just once. Sequencing was performed on PBMCs. The receptors were sampled from a boy aged 2 to 10 in good health and CMV-seronegative. Each CDR3 is given with its conserved first and last residue. The order of the fields is CDR3 DNA, CDR3 protein, D gene, V gene, clone size, J gene. D genes are given only for firm matches. Size values are once, few and many counts, or a class for expanded clones, and some rows have none.

CDR3nt: TGTGCCAGCAAGAGACAGGCTAAGGCTTTCTTT
CDR3aa: CASKRQAKAFF
d_gene: NA
v_gene: TRBV13
abundance: NA
j_gene: TRBJ1-1

CDR3nt: TGTGCCAGCGGGGACTTCTATGGCTACACCTTC
CDR3aa: CASGDFYGYTF
d_gene: NA
v_gene: TRBV6-6
abundance: NA
j_gene: TRBJ1-2

CDR3nt: TGCAGCGTTGCGGGGGGGAGCGAACAGCCCCAGCATTTT
CDR3aa: CSVAGGSEQPQHF
d_gene: NA
v_gene: TRBV29-1
abundance: NA
j_gene: TRBJ1-5

CDR3nt: TGTGCCATCAGTGAGTCGATTTATTCAGGAGGCACCTTC
CDR3aa: CAISESIYSGGTF
d_gene: NA
v_gene: TRBV10-3
abundance: NA
j_gene: TRBJ1-2

CDR3nt: TGTGCCAGCAGCTCGACTTGGCTAGCGGGACACAATGAGCAGTTCTTC
CDR3aa: CASSSTWLAGHNEQFF
d_gene: TRBD2
v_gene: TRBV9
abundance: NA
j_gene: TRBJ2-1

CDR3nt: TGTGCCAGCAGCTTGGGCTCCGGGGAGCTGTTTTTT
CDR3aa: CASSLGSGELFF
d_gene: NA
v_gene: TRBV11-2
abundance: NA
j_gene: TRBJ2-2

CDR3nt: TGTGCCAGCAGTTATAAGCAGGGGCTCAGCTCACCCCTCCACTTT
CDR3aa: CASSYKQGLSSPLHF
d_gene: NA
v_gene: TRBV6-5
abundance: NA
j_gene: TRBJ1-6

CDR3nt: TGTGCCAGCAGCTCCAACTCCAGGGATGAGCAGTTCTTC
CDR3aa: CASSSNSRDEQFF
d_gene: NA
v_gene: TRBV7-9
abundance: NA
j_gene: TRBJ2-1

CDR3nt: TGCGCCAGCAGCCAAGATTCGCGGGCGCTTGTAACTAATGAAAAACTGTTTTTT
CDR3aa: CASSQDSRALVTNEKLFF
d_gene: NA
v_gene: TRBV4-1
abundance: NA
j_gene: TRBJ1-4

CDR3nt: TGTGCCAGCAGTCGGACTAGCGGGCTCTCCTACAATGAGCAGTTCTTC
CDR3aa: CASSRTSGLSYNEQFF
d_gene: TRBD2
v_gene: TRBV6-4
abundance: few
j_gene: TRBJ2-1

CDR3nt: TGTGCCAGCAGCTTGTATGCAGGGGAGGCCAAAAACATTCAGTACTTC
CDR3aa: CASSLYAGEAKNIQYF
d_gene: NA
v_gene: TRBV5-6
abundance: NA
j_gene: TRBJ2-4

CDR3nt: TGTGCCATCAGTGACCACGGACAGACCTACTATGGCTACACCTTC
CDR3aa: CAISDHGQTYYGYTF
d_gene: NA
v_gene: TRBV10-3
abundance: NA
j_gene: TRBJ1-2

CDR3nt: TGTGCCACAAGGGGACAGGGGAATATTCGTACTGAAGCTTTCTTT
CDR3aa: CATRGQGNIRTEAFF
d_gene: TRBD1
v_gene: TRBV19
abundance: NA
j_gene: TRBJ1-1

CDR3nt: TGTGCCAGCAGTGACTCAACAACTGAGCAGTTCTTC
CDR3aa: CASSDSTTEQFF
d_gene: NA
v_gene: TRBV6-4
abundance: NA
j_gene: TRBJ2-1

CDR3nt: TGTGCCAGCAGCCCAAATGACAGGTGGAACACTGAAGCTTTCTTT
CDR3aa: CASSPNDRWNTEAFF
d_gene: NA
v_gene: TRBV5-4
abundance: NA
j_gene: TRBJ1-1

CDR3nt: TGTGCCAGCAGTTCCGGGACAGGCACAGATACGCAGTATTTT
CDR3aa: CASSSGTGTDTQYF
d_gene: TRBD1
v_gene: TRBV6-1
abundance: NA
j_gene: TRBJ2-3

CDR3nt: TGTGCCAGCAGCTCGGAGGCAGTGCAGTTCTTC
CDR3aa: CASSSEAVQFF
d_gene: NA
v_gene: TRBV7-9
abundance: NA
j_gene: TRBJ2-1

CDR3nt: TGTGCCAGTAGTATAGATCCCGGGATCTGGAACTATGGCTACACCTTC
CDR3aa: CASSIDPGIWNYGYTF
d_gene: NA
v_gene: TRBV19
abundance: NA
j_gene: TRBJ1-2

CDR3nt: TGTGCCATCAGAACGACAGGGAGCACAGATACGCAGTATTTT
CDR3aa: CAIRTTGSTDTQYF
d_gene: TRBD1
v_gene: TRBV10-3
abundance: NA
j_gene: TRBJ2-3

CDR3nt: TGCGCCAGCAGCCAGCCGGGAACCGACTCTGGAAACACCATATATTTT
CDR3aa: CASSQPGTDSGNTIYF
d_gene: NA
v_gene: TRBV4-1
abundance: NA
j_gene: TRBJ1-3

CDR3nt: TGTGCCAGCAGTTATCTAGCGGGGGGGCTCTACAATGAGCAGTTCTTC
CDR3aa: CASSYLAGGLYNEQFF
d_gene: TRBD2
v_gene: TRBV2
abundance: NA
j_gene: TRBJ2-1

CDR3nt: TGCAGCGTTCTAGGTGACGGACACGCGTTCTTC
CDR3aa: CSVLGDGHAFF
d_gene: NA
v_gene: TRBV29-1
abundance: NA
j_gene: TRBJ2-1

CDR3nt: TGCGCCAGCAGCGCACTGGGACAGGGCGGAGAGACCCAGTACTTC
CDR3aa: CASSALGQGGETQYF
d_gene: TRBD1
v_gene: TRBV5-1
abundance: NA
j_gene: TRBJ2-5

CDR3nt: TGCGCCAGCAGCCAAGAGGCGGGGAACACTGAAGCTTTCTTT
CDR3aa: CASSQEAGNTEAFF
d_gene: NA
v_gene: TRBV4-1
abundance: NA
j_gene: TRBJ1-1

CDR3nt: TGTGCCAGCAGTCCCCCGACAGGGGAGGTCTCCGGGGAGCTGTTTTTT
CDR3aa: CASSPPTGEVSGELFF
d_gene: TRBD1
v_gene: TRBV6-6
abundance: NA
j_gene: TRBJ2-2

CDR3nt: TGCGCCAGCAGCCAAGTGATTTTCAGGTGGAACACTGAAGCTTTCTTT
CDR3aa: CASSQVIFRWNTEAFF
d_gene: NA
v_gene: TRBV4-3
abundance: few
j_gene: TRBJ1-1

CDR3nt: TGTGCCAGCAGCAAGACTAGCGGGGGGCGCAATGAGCAGTTCTTC
CDR3aa: CASSKTSGGRNEQFF
d_gene: TRBD2
v_gene: TRBV7-3
abundance: NA
j_gene: TRBJ2-1

CDR3nt: TGCGCCAGCAGCCATCTGACGGGAGGTGCCAATGAGCAGTTCTTC
CDR3aa: CASSHLTGGANEQFF
d_gene: TRBD2
v_gene: TRBV4-1
abundance: NA
j_gene: TRBJ2-1

CDR3nt: TGTGCCAGCAGTGAAAATAGCGGGAGCGGCGGGGAGCTGTTTTTT
CDR3aa: CASSENSGSGGELFF
d_gene: TRBD2
v_gene: TRBV6-4
abundance: NA
j_gene: TRBJ2-2

CDR3nt: TGTGCCAGCAACCGAAATAGCGGGAGTCCCGGGGAGCTGTTTTTT
CDR3aa: CASNRNSGSPGELFF
d_gene: TRBD2
v_gene: TRBV6-5
abundance: NA
j_gene: TRBJ2-2

CDR3nt: TGTGCCAGCAGCCCATGGTTCCGCCGGAACTATGGCTACACCTTC
CDR3aa: CASSPWFRRNYGYTF
d_gene: NA
v_gene: TRBV27
abundance: NA
j_gene: TRBJ1-2

CDR3nt: TGTGCCAGCAGCTACATTTCAGCACAGGGGGCTGGCTACACCTTC
CDR3aa: CASSYISAQGAGYTF
d_gene: TRBD1
v_gene: TRBV7-2
abundance: NA
j_gene: TRBJ1-2

CDR3nt: TGTGCCTGGCCCAACTGGTCCTTTTTGTCGACTGAAGCTTTCTTT
CDR3aa: CAWPNWSFLSTEAFF
d_gene: NA
v_gene: TRBV30
abundance: NA
j_gene: TRBJ1-1

CDR3nt: TGTGCCAGCAGACCACTAGCGGGAGATTCAGATACGCAGTATTTT
CDR3aa: CASRPLAGDSDTQYF
d_gene: TRBD2
v_gene: TRBV6-1
abundance: NA
j_gene: TRBJ2-3

CDR3nt: TGTGCCAGCAGCTTGGCCGACATTACAGGGGTCATGAACACTGAAGCTTTCTTT
CDR3aa: CASSLADITGVMNTEAFF
d_gene: TRBD1
v_gene: TRBV5-5
abundance: NA
j_gene: TRBJ1-1

CDR3nt: TGTGCCCAATGGCAGCCCACCTTCCGTAGGAGCACCTTC
CDR3aa: CAQWQPTFRRSTF
d_gene: NA
v_gene: TRBV2
abundance: NA
j_gene: TRBJ1-2

CDR3nt: TGCGGCGCCTACAGCCGAGACAATGAAAAACTGTTTTTT
CDR3aa: CGAYSRDNEKLFF
d_gene: NA
v_gene: TRBV2
abundance: few
j_gene: TRBJ1-4

CDR3nt: TGCAGCGCCGGCAGGGATTTTGGCACCGGGGAGCTGTTTTTT
CDR3aa: CSAGRDFGTGELFF
d_gene: NA
v_gene: TRBV29-1
abundance: few
j_gene: TRBJ2-2

CDR3nt: TGTGCCAGCAGCCCCCGGACCAGCGGGGGCCTCACAGATACGCAGTATTTT
CDR3aa: CASSPRTSGGLTDTQYF
d_gene: TRBD2
v_gene: TRBV11-3
abundance: NA
j_gene: TRBJ2-3

CDR3nt: TGTGCCAGCAGCTTGGCCTGGCTGACTTTCACAGATACGCAGTATTTT
CDR3aa: CASSLAWLTFTDTQYF
d_gene: NA
v_gene: TRBV5-6
abundance: NA
j_gene: TRBJ2-3

CDR3nt: TGTGCCAGCAGCCACCGGGGGGATGGGGAAAAACTGTTTTTT
CDR3aa: CASSHRGDGEKLFF
d_gene: NA
v_gene: TRBV9
abundance: NA
j_gene: TRBJ1-4

CDR3nt: TGTGCCAGCAGTACAACAGGGGGCGATGGGGCCAACGTCCTGACTTTC
CDR3aa: CASSTTGGDGANVLTF
d_gene: TRBD1
v_gene: TRBV6-4
abundance: NA
j_gene: TRBJ2-6